The present TCR beta chain was sequenced within a study of cytomegalovirus exposure and HLA in healthy donors. It was with 60 Vbeta and 13 Jbeta primers that the PCR ran. Libraries were prepared by immunoSEQ multiplex PCR; TCRdb keeps only in-frame clonotypes and omits some of them. The data contain about 67,000 clones, about 82% of them singletons. This CDR3 contains 15 residues. V dropped 0 bases and J dropped 9; count of bases not matched to a gene: 7. CDR1 and CDR2 from the germline V gene are MGHRA and YSYEKL. This clonotype was obtained from a woman in her 30s in good health and CMV-seronegative. The J gene is TRBJ2-1, the V gene TRBV4-1, with 8 bases aligning to TRBD2. Material for sequencing was PBMCs. The CDR3 DNA is TGCGCCAGCAGCCAAGAATTAAGCGGGAGAGGTGAGCAGTTCTTC. It is translated as CASSQELSGRGEQFF.